One and the same sample provided the 14 T cell receptor beta chains below, sequenced in a study of cytomegalovirus exposure and HLA in healthy donors. PCR amplification relied on 60 Vbeta primers (plus 13 Jbeta primers). The assay was immunoSEQ multiplex PCR, and TCRdb's table has in-frame clones only and misses some. The sample yields 170,000 or so clones, 80% to 85% seen once. Sequencing used PBMCs. These receptor sequences come from a man aged 45-60 years in good health and CMV-seronegative.

This clone was counted once. The rearrangement uses TRBV5-1 and TRBJ2-1; D is perhaps TRBD1 (5 bases). Germline assignment: CDR1 SGHRS and CDR2 YFSETQ. V dropped 0 bases and J dropped 0 bases, with 16 bases sitting between them. The CDR3 is 18 amino acids. CDR3 in amino acids: CASSLVLVGEGSYNEQFF. CDR3 DNA: TGCGCCAGCAGCTTGGTTTTAGTAGGGGAAGGCTCCTACAATGAGCAGTTCTTC.

This chain joins TRBV18 and TRBJ1-6; a possible D gene is TRBD1 (5 bases). With 6 bases removed from V and 0 bases from J, the gap between germline ends came to 27 bases. The CDR3 length is 21 residues. CDR1 is KGHSH and CDR2 is LQKENI in the germline V gene. The CDR3 spells CASSTLGLGGKRSSYNSPLHF. Here the CDR3 DNA reads TGTGCCAGCTCGACGTTGGGCCTTGGGGGGAAACGGAGCTCCTATAATTCACCCCTCCACTTT.

CDR3 nucleotides: TGCGCCAGCAGCCAAGGCGGATTCGGGACAGATACGCAGTATTTT. It specifies CASSQGGFGTDTQYF. V and J are TRBV4-1 and TRBJ2-3, with no clear D. Germline CDR1 reads MGHRA; CDR2 reads YSYEKL. V lost 1 base and J lost 3, with 11 bases in between. The CDR3 is 15 amino acids.

The chain combines TRBV6-5 with TRBJ1-5, with 9 nucleotides matching TRBD1. V dropped 2 bases and J dropped 4; count of bases not matched to a gene: 3. Germline V gene data show CDR1 as MNHEY and CDR2 as SVGAGI. This CDR3 spans 15 amino acids. This CDR3 reads CASSYGTGLNQPQHF. CDR3 nucleotide sequence: TGTGCCAGCAGTTACGGGACAGGGCTTAATCAGCCCCAGCATTTT.

This clone was seen only once. The J gene is TRBJ2-7, the V gene TRBV9, with TRBD1 as a possible D gene (5 bases). The CDR3 sequence is 17 residues long. Germline values: CDR1 SGDLS, CDR2 YYNGEE. V lost 0 bases and J 10 bases, leaving 26 bases between the germline ends. Written as DNA, the CDR3 is TGTGCCAGCAGCGTAGGTTCAGGGCCAACATCATCCTACGTTCAGTACTTC. Translated: CASSVGSGPTSSYVQYF. The entire variable domain, with the rest obtained from reference TRBV9 and TRBJ2-7, is as follows: DSGVTQTPKHLITATGQRVTLRCSPRSGDLSVYWYQQSLDQGLQFLIQYYNGEERAKGNILERFSAQQFPDLHSELNLSSLELGDSALYFCASSVGSGPTSSYVQYFGPGTRLTVT.

V usage is TRBV6-6 and J usage is TRBJ2-5; the match to TRBD1 covers 7 bases. The length of the CDR3 is 12 residues. J gave up 7 bases and V 9 bases, and 8 bases lay outside the gene matches. Looked up from germline, CDR1 is MNHNY and CDR2 is SVGAGI (reference sequence). CDR3 residues: CASLTGPGTQYF. Here the CDR3 DNA reads TGTGCCAGTTTGACAGGGCCCGGGACCCAGTACTTC.

This sequence joins TRBV7-6 and TRBJ2-1; possibly TRBD1 for D (6 bases). Germline values: CDR1 SGHVS, CDR2 FNYEAQ. V lost 1 base to trimming and J lost 5 bases, with 12 bases between them. This CDR3 region has 15 residues. The chain's CDR3 is CASSLVGARDNEQFF. The CDR3 bases are TGTGCCAGCAGCTTAGTGGGGGCTCGTGACAATGAGCAGTTCTTC.

This clone was seen only once. The chain recombines TRBV7-6 with TRBJ2-1; TRBD2 matches at 13 bases. The CDR3 has 17 residues. V lost 1 base and J lost 8; bases outside the gene matches: 8. In germline, CDR1 is SGHVS, CDR2 FNYEAQ. The CDR3 sequence: CASSLENRLAGGHEQFF. DNA for the CDR3: TGTGCCAGCAGCTTAGAAAATCGACTAGCGGGGGGCCATGAGCAGTTCTTC.

A remark on this clone: Mismatch with germline at one junction end may stem from a read error. This chain uses TRBV19 with TRBJ2-3, with TRBD2 matching 9 bases. The CDR3 is 15 residues long. Germline assignment: CDR1 LNHDA and CDR2 SQIVND (reference sequence). CDR3 DNA sequence: TGTGCCAGCAGTACTCCGGGACTAGCAAAAGATACGCAGTATTTT. It translates to CASSTPGLAKDTQYF.

The DNA for the CDR3 is TGTGCCAGCAGCTTTCCGAGCGGGAGCCAGTACAATGAGCAGTTCTTC. It encodes CASSFPSGSQYNEQFF. V usage is TRBV9 and J usage is TRBJ2-1; 8 bases agree with TRBD2. Germline CDR1 is SGDLS and CDR2 is YYNGEE. J gave up 4 bases and V 4 bases, and 10 bases lay outside the gene matches. The CDR3 is 16 residues long.

V usage is TRBV5-1 and J usage is TRBJ1-1; 8 positions agree with TRBD1. The CDR3 spans 16 residues. Trimming removed 0 bases from V and 0 bases from J; junction bases left unmatched: 4. Germline CDR1 is SGHRS and CDR2 is YFSETQ. CDR3 residues: CASSLGQGAMNTEAFF. The CDR3 nucleotides are TGCGCCAGCAGCTTGGGGCAGGGGGCGATGAACACTGAAGCTTTCTTT.

Only one count was recorded for this clone. V and J are TRBV5-4 and TRBJ1-1, with TRBD1 identical over 9 bases. The CDR3 is made up of 15 amino acids. Germline assignment: CDR1 SGHNT and CDR2 YYREEE (reference sequence). Losses at the gene ends were 1 base for V and 12 bases for J; bases not matched to a gene: 13. The CDR3 DNA follows: TGTGCCAGCAGCTTGTTTGGAGAGGACAGGGGTGGAACTTTCTTT. Its protein product is CASSLFGEDRGGTFF. The full variable domain, its missing parts supplied by reference TRBV5-4 and TRBJ1-1, is ETGVTQSPTHLIKTRGQQVTLRCSSQSGHNTVSWYQQALGQGPQFIFQYYREEENGRGNFPPRFSGLQFPNYSSELNVNALELDDSALYLCASSLFGEDRGGTFFGQGTRLTVV.

The gene calls are TRBV29-1 and TRBJ1-4, with D maybe TRBD1 (5 bases). The CDR3 length is 13 residues. CDR1 SQVTM and CDR2 ANQGSEA come from the germline V gene. V was clipped by 5 bases and J by 4 bases, with 11 bases between them. CDR3 sequence: CSVSAGVNEKLFF. The CDR3 DNA reads TGCAGCGTTAGTGCGGGGGTTAATGAAAAACTGTTTTTT.

The rearrangement joins TRBV6-5 to TRBJ2-6; D remains unclear. The CDR3 length is 13 residues. With 9 bases removed from V and 0 bases from J, the gap between germline ends came to 6 bases. Germline values: CDR1 MNHEY, CDR2 SVGAGI. The CDR3 coding sequence is TGTGCCAGTACGGTCTCTGGGGCCAACGTCCTGACTTTC. Translating it yields CASTVSGANVLTF.